This T cell receptor (delta chain) emerged from a study of γδ T cells in repeated Plasmodium falciparum infection. The germline V gene has CDR1 GEAIGNYY and CDR2 EKD. The CDR3 totals 17 residues. TCRdb fed the multiplex PCR reads into CATT to redo clone calling. The sample lists 45,000 to 60,000 delta-chain clones; about 1.9% were seen once. This clone has at least ten counts. This DNA translates differently at residue 3 from the TCRdb protein, which is that of a much larger clone; a read error is likely, and the protein shown is the DNA's own translation. Flow sorting of PBMC yielded separate Vgamma9/Vdelta2+ and Vdelta2-negative gammadelta T cell populations for bulk repertoire analysis.

Sample: gamma-delta T cells from blood. V and J are TRDV2 and TRDJ1; D remains unclear. This clonotype originated in a pool of human donors (malaria-infected and uninfected, not separated). The CDR3 DNA reads as TGTGCCCGTGACACCGTCGATAAAGGTACACACACCGATAAACTCATCTTT. Its translation is CARDTVDKGTHTDKLIF.